These T cell receptor beta chains were read from a single sample in a study of T cells after yellow fever vaccination. Using its own MiXCR run on the 5' RACE reads, TCRdb lists one record per CDR3 protein. Among about 360,000 distinct CDR3 sequences, about 6.2% were seen once, and the ten largest hold approximately 15%. The starting material was PBMCs, obtained 5 days after the yellow fever booster vaccination. The source is a man aged 25 to 45 who received the YFV17D yellow fever vaccine. CDR3s include the opening cysteine and the closing phenylalanine or tryptophan. A D gene is named only where the DNA matches it firmly. The size entry is marked missing in some rows and otherwise reads once, few, many or a size class.

TRBD1	TRBV10-3	many	TRBJ2-1	CAITGTGTEQFF	TGTGCCATCACCGGGACAGGGACTGAGCAGTTCTTC
TRBD2	TRBV20-1	NA	TRBJ2-2	CSATGGGTGELFF	TGCAGTGCGACCGGGGGGGGCACCGGGGAGCTGTTTTTT
TRBD1	TRBV20-1	NA	TRBJ1-2	CSASDRGDYGYTF	TGCAGTGCTAGTGACAGGGGTGACTATGGCTACACCTTC
NA	TRBV12-3/TRBV12-4	many	TRBJ2-3	CASTGGLGTDTQYF	TGTGCCAGCACAGGAGGCCTGGGCACAGATACGCAGTATTTT
TRBD2	TRBV5-4	NA	TRBJ2-3	CASSEGLAGTDTQYF	TGTGCCAGCAGCGAGGGACTAGCGGGAACAGATACGCAGTATTTT
NA	TRBV5-6	many	TRBJ2-7	CASSWDGNYEQYF	TGTGCCAGCAGCTGGGACGGAAACTACGAGCAGTACTTC
NA	TRBV20-1	NA	TRBJ2-7	CSARDEGSALREQYF	TGCAGTGCTAGAGATGAGGGTTCCGCCCTTAGGGAGCAGTACTTC
TRBD1	TRBV7-4	NA	TRBJ2-7	CTSSRRRDRGFSSYEQYF	TGTACCAGCAGCAGAAGGAGGGACAGGGGTTTCAGCTCCTACGAGCAGTACTTC
NA	TRBV21-1	few	TRBJ2-7	CASSHVWTGLCEQYF	TGTGCCAGCAGCCACGTTTGGACAGGGTTATGCGAGCAGTACTTC
NA	TRBV7-2	few	TRBJ1-3	CASSKTGNSGNTIYF	TGTGCCAGCAGCAAAACAGGGAACTCTGGAAACACCATATATTTT
NA	TRBV6-6	many	TRBJ2-5	CASSWAGETQYF	TGTGCCAGCAGCTGGGCGGGGGAGACCCAGTACTTC
NA	TRBV20-1	NA	TRBJ1-4	CSARVSREGKLFF	TGCAGTGCTAGGGTTTCCAGGGAAGGAAAACTGTTTTTT
NA	TRBV4-2	NA	TRBJ2-7	CASSQEVGTYEQYF	TGTGCCAGCAGCCAAGAGGTCGGAACCTACGAGCAGTACTTC
NA	TRBV7-9	NA	TRBJ2-1	CASSLALERDEQFF	TGTGCCAGCAGCTTAGCGTTGGAGCGGGATGAGCAGTTCTTC
TRBD2	TRBV28	many	TRBJ2-7	CASSTTSPNYEQYF	TGTGCCAGCAGCACGACTAGCCCTAACTACGAGCAGTACTTC
NA	TRBV5-4	NA	TRBJ2-1	CASGPGVIEQFF	TGTGCCAGCGGACCGGGGGTGATTGAGCAGTTCTTC
TRBD2	TRBV20-1	NA	TRBJ2-1	CSAKGTSGRTEQFF	TGCAGTGCTAAAGGGACTAGCGGGAGGACTGAGCAGTTCTTC
NA	TRBV29-1	NA	TRBJ2-5	CSVGEGAETQYF	TGCAGCGTGGGGGAGGGGGCGGAGACCCAGTACTTC
NA	TRBV29-1	few	TRBJ2-5	CSYFGPGDRKETQYF	TGCAGCTACTTTGGGCCGGGGGATAGAAAAGAGACCCAGTACTTC
TRBD2	TRBV5-6	many	TRBJ2-5	CASSFGLAQQETQYF	TGTGCCAGCAGCTTCGGACTAGCACAGCAAGAGACCCAGTACTTC
TRBD1	TRBV4-2	NA	TRBJ1-4	CASSPGQGGKLFF	TGTGCCAGCAGCCCTGGACAGGGGGGAAAACTGTTTTTT
NA	TRBV21-1	many	TRBJ2-4	CASSKGGTLGLAKNIQYF	TGTGCCAGCAGCAAAGGGGGCACGCTGGGCCTGGCCAAAAACATTCAGTACTTC
NA	TRBV7-2	NA	TRBJ2-3	CASSSMGGTYTQYF	TGTGCCAGCAGCTCCATGGGGGGCACATATACGCAGTATTTT
TRBD2	TRBV4-2	many	TRBJ2-2	CASSQGGLAGITGELFF	TGTGCCAGCAGCCAAGGCGGTCTAGCGGGAATCACCGGGGAGCTGTTTTTT
NA	TRBV25-1	few	TRBJ1-1	CASRGFSGDLSFF	TGTGCCAGCAGAGGTTTTTCGGGGGATTTGTCTTTCTTT
NA	TRBV5-1	many	TRBJ1-2	CASSSYYGYTF	TGCGCCAGCAGCTCTTACTATGGCTACACCTTC
TRBD1	TRBV6-2/TRBV6-3	NA	TRBJ2-1	CASSYWTGQDNEQFF	TGTGCCAGCAGTTACTGGACAGGGCAAGACAATGAGCAGTTCTTC
NA	TRBV3-1	many	TRBJ2-1	CASSQENAVLQLDEQFF	TGTGCCAGCAGCCAAGAAAACGCAGTGCTACAGTTGGATGAGCAGTTCTTC
NA	TRBV6-5	many	TRBJ2-7	CARGEVLYEQYF	TGTGCCAGGGGAGAGGTTCTCTACGAGCAGTACTTC
TRBD2	TRBV29-1	few	TRBJ2-1	CSVVAGPREQFF	TGCAGCGTAGTAGCGGGACCTCGAGAGCAGTTCTTC
TRBD2	TRBV7-2	few	TRBJ2-7	CASSSWTSGKSYEQYF	TGTGCCAGCAGCTCATGGACTAGCGGGAAGAGCTACGAGCAGTACTTC
TRBD2	TRBV6-2/TRBV6-3	few	TRBJ2-1	CASSYSGGLAGSWSYNEQFF	TGTGCCAGCAGTTACTCGGGCGGACTAGCGGGTTCGTGGTCCTACAATGAGCAGTTCTTC
NA	TRBV7-2	many	TRBJ2-7	CASSDTTYEQYF	TGTGCCAGCAGCGACACCACCTACGAGCAGTACTTC
NA	TRBV5-4	NA	TRBJ2-6	CASSLDSPGSGANVLTF	TGTGCCAGCAGCTTAGACTCCCCCGGCTCTGGGGCCAACGTCCTGACTTTC
NA	TRBV30	NA	TRBJ1-2	CAWSKMYYGYTF	TGTGCCTGGAGTAAAATGTACTATGGCTACACCTTC
NA	TRBV20-1	NA	TRBJ1-2	CSARVGVGYGYTF	TGCAGTGCTAGAGTGGGGGTTGGCTATGGCTACACCTTC
NA	TRBV20-1	few	TRBJ1-5	CSARQLLYSNQPQHF	TGCAGTGCTAGACAGCTACTATATAGCAATCAGCCCCAGCATTTT
NA	TRBV5-1	few	TRBJ2-7	CASSQDVDRTYEQYF	TGCGCCAGCAGCCAAGACGTCGACAGAACCTACGAGCAGTACTTC
NA	TRBV23-1	NA	TRBJ2-7	CASSHPRLSYF	TGCGCCAGCAGTCACCCACGTTTAAGCTACTTC
TRBD2	TRBV7-6	few	TRBJ2-3	CASSLGRRGEDGTSLRDTQYF	TGTGCCAGCAGCTTAGGTCGTCGCGGGGAGGACGGGACTAGCCTTAGGGATACGCAGTATTTT
NA	TRBV5-4	NA	TRBJ2-2	CASRAGANTGELFF	TGTGCCAGCAGAGCAGGGGCAAACACCGGGGAGCTGTTTTTT
TRBD1	TRBV12-3/TRBV12-4	NA	TRBJ2-1	CASGPGTGGGNEQFF	TGTGCCAGCGGACCTGGGACAGGGGGCGGGAATGAGCAGTTCTTC
NA	TRBV2	few	TRBJ1-5	CASRKGTVNQPQHF	TGTGCCAGCAGAAAGGGGACCGTGAATCAGCCCCAGCATTTT
TRBD2	TRBV29-1	many	TRBJ2-5	CSVEGGRPGETQYF	TGCAGCGTTGAAGGCGGGAGGCCAGGGGAGACCCAGTACTTC
TRBD1	TRBV5-1	NA	TRBJ2-5	CASSKPRTGETQYF	TGCGCCAGCAGCAAACCCAGGACAGGGGAGACCCAGTACTTC
TRBD2	TRBV29-1	many	TRBJ2-3	CSVETASGTQYF	TGCAGCGTTGAAACGGCTAGCGGTACGCAGTATTTT
TRBD2	TRBV29-1	many	TRBJ2-1	CSVRGLAGGWGSYNEQFF	TGCAGCGTGAGGGGACTAGCGGGAGGGTGGGGCTCCTACAATGAGCAGTTCTTC
NA	TRBV4-2	NA	TRBJ2-7	CASSPGVRFSDEQYF	TGTGCCAGCAGCCCGGGGGTCCGCTTCTCTGACGAGCAGTACTTC
TRBD1	TRBV29-1	many	TRBJ1-1	CSVYRGGTEAFF	TGCAGCGTCTACAGGGGCGGCACTGAAGCTTTCTTT
NA	TRBV5-1	many	TRBJ2-3	CASSLASSARTDTQYF	TGCGCCAGCAGCTTGGCCTCGAGCGCCCGCACAGATACGCAGTATTTT